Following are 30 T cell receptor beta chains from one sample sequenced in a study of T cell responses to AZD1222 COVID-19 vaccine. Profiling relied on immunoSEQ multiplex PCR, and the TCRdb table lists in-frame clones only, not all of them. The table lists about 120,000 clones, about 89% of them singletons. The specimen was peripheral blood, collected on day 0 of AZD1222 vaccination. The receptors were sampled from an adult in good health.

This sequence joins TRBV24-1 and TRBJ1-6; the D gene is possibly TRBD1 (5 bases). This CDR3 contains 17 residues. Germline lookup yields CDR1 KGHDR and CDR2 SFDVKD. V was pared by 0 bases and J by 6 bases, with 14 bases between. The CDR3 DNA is TGTGCCACCAGTGATTTGCAAGAAGGCAGGGCTAATTCACCCCTCCACTTT. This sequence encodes CATSDLQEGRANSPLHF.

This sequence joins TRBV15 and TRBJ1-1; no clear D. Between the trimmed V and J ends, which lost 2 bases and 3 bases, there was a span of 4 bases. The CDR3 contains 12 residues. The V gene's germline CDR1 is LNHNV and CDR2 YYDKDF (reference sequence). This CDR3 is CATSRSHTEAFF. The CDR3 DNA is TGTGCCACCAGCAGATCACACACTGAAGCTTTCTTT.

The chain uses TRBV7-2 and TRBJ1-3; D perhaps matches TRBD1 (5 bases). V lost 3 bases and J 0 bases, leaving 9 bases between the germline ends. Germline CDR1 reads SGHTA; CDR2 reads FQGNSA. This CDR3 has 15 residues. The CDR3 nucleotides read TGTGCCAGCAGCTTCCGGGACCTCTCTGGAAACACCATATATTTT. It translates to CASSFRDLSGNTIYF.

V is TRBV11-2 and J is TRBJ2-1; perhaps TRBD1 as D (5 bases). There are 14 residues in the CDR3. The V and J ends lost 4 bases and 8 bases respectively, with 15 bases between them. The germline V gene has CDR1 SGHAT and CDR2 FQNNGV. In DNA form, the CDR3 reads TGTGCCAGCAGCTCCACTCCCAGGGTTCATGAGCAGTTCTTC. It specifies CASSSTPRVHEQFF.

DNA for the CDR3: TGTGCTAGTGGTTCTTCATCCGGGACAGGGAGGGATGAGCAGTTCTTC. This encodes CASGSSSGTGRDEQFF. The V and J genes are TRBV12-5 and TRBJ2-1; 9 nucleotides align to TRBD1. Germline CDR1 reads LGHNT; CDR2 reads FRNRAP. CDR3 length: 16 amino acids. V dropped 4 bases and J dropped 8; count of bases not matched to a gene: 12.

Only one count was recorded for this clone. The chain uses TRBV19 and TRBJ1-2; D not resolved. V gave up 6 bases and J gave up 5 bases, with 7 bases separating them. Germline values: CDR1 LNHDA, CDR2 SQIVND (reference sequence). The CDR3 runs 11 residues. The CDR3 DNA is TGTGCCAGTAGGCAGACTTATGGCTACACCTTC. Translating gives CASRQTYGYTF.

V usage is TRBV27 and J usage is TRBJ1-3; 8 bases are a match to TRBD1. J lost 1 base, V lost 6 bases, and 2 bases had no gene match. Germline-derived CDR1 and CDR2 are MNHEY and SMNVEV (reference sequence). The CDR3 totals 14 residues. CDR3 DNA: TGTGCCAGCAGGCGACAGGGGTCTGGAAACACCATATATTTT. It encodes CASRRQGSGNTIYF.

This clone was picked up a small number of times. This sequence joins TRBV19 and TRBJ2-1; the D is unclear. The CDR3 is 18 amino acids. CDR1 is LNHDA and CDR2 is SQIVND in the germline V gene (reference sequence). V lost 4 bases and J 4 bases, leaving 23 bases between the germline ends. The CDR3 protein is CASSTTRKEGPTYNEQFF. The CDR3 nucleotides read TGTGCCAGTAGTACGACTCGAAAAGAAGGCCCTACGTACAATGAGCAGTTCTTC.

CDR3 sequence: CASSLVDRGNEQFF. The CDR3 DNA sequence: TGTGCCAGCAGTTTGGTCGACAGGGGCAATGAGCAGTTCTTC. This chain links TRBV28 with TRBJ2-1; 8 bases match TRBD1. The CDR3 is 14 amino acids. V lost 3 bases, J lost 6 bases, and 4 bases stayed unmatched. CDR1 and CDR2 from the germline V gene are MDHEN and SYDVKM.

The CDR3 DNA reads TGTGCCAGCGAGGAGGGGGATACGGGAAACACCATATATTTT. It translates to CASEEGDTGNTIYF. This sequence joins TRBV5-4 and TRBJ1-3, with D perhaps TRBD1 (6 bases). The V and J ends lost 7 bases and 4 bases respectively, with 15 bases between them. The germline CDR1 and CDR2 sequences are SGHNT and YYREEE (reference sequence). This CDR3 contains 14 residues.

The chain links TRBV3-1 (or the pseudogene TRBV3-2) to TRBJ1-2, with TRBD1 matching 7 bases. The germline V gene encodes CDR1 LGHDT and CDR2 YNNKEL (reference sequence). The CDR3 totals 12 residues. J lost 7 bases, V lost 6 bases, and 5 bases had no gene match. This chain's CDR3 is CASRRGRGGYTF. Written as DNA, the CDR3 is TGTGCCAGCAGGAGGGGGCGCGGTGGCTACACCTTC.

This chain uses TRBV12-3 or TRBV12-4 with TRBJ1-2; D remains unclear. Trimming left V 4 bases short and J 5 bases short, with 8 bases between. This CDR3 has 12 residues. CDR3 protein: CASSYSQYGYTF. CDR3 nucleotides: TGTGCCAGCAGTTACAGTCAATATGGCTACACCTTC.

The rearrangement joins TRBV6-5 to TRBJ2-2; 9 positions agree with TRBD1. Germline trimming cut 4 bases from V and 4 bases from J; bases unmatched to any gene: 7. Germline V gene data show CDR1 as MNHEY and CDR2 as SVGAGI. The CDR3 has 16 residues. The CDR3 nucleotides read TGTGCCAGCAGTTTCTTTGGGACAGGGACCACCGGGGAGCTGTTTTTT. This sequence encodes CASSFFGTGTTGELFF.

In DNA form, the CDR3 reads TGTGCCAGCAGTACACCCGAACCAAGGGCCTACGAGCAGTACTTC. This codes for CASSTPEPRAYEQYF. V is TRBV25-1 and J is TRBJ2-7; D is unclear. Germline V gene sequence: CDR1 MGHDK, CDR2 SYGVNS. With 5 bases removed from V and 2 bases from J, the gap between germline ends came to 16 bases. The CDR3 is 15 amino acids.

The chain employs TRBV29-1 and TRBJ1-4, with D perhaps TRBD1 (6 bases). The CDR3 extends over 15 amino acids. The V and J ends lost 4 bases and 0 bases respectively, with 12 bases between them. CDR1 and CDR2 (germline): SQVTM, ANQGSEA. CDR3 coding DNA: TGCAGCGTTGTCTCTCAGGGGACAACTAATGAAAAACTGTTTTTT. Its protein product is CSVVSQGTTNEKLFF.

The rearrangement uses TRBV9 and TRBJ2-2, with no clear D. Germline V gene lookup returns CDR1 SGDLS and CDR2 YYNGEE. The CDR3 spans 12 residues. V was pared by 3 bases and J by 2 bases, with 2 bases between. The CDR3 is CASSGNTGELFF. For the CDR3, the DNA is TGTGCCAGCAGCGGTAACACCGGGGAGCTGTTTTTT.

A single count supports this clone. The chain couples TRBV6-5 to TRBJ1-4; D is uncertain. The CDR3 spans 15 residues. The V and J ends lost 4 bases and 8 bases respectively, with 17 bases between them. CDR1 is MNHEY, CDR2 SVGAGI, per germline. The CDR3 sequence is CASSSLTASREKLFF. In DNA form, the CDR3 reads TGTGCCAGCAGTTCCCTAACAGCTAGCAGGGAAAAACTGTTTTTT.

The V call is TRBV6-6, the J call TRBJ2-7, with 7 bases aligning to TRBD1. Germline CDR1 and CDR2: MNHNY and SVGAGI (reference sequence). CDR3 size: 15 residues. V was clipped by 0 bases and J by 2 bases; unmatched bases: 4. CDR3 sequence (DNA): TGTGCCAGCAGTTACTCGGGGGACAGTACCTACGAGCAGTACTTC. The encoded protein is CASSYSGDSTYEQYF.

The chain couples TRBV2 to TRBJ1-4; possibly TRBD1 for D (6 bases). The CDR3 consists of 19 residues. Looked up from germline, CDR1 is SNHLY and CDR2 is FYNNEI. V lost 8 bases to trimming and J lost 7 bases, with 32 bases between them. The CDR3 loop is CASCLTLTGASVSGEKLFF. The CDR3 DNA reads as TGTGCCAGCTGTCTGACTCTGACGGGGGCTTCGGTTTCGGGTGAAAAACTGTTTTTT. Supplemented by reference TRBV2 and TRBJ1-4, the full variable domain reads EPEVTQTPSHQVTQMGQEVILRCVPISNHLYFYWYRQILGQKVEFLVSFYNNEISEKSEIFDDQFSVERPDGSNFTLKIRSTKLEDSAMYFCASCLTLTGASVSGEKLFFGSGTQLSVL.

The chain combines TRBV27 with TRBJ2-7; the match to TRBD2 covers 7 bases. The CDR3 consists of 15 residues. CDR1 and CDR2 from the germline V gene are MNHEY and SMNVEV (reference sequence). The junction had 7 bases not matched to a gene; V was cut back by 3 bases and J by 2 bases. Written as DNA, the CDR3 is TGTGCCAGCAGTTTCAGCGGGACCCCTCCCTACGAGCAGTACTTC. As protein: CASSFSGTPPYEQYF.

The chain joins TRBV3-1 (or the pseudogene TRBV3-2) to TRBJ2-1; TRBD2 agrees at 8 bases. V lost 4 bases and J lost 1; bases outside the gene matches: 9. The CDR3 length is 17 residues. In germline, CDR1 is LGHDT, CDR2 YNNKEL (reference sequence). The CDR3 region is CASSPLAGSRSYNEQFF. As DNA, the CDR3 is TGTGCCAGCAGCCCTTTAGCGGGGAGCCGATCCTACAATGAGCAGTTCTTC.

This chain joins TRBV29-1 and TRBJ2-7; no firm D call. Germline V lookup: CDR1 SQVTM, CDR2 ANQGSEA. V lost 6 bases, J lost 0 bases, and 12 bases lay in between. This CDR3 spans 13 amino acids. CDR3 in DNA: TGCAGCGTAAATTTCGATCACTCCTACGAGCAGTACTTC. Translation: CSVNFDHSYEQYF.

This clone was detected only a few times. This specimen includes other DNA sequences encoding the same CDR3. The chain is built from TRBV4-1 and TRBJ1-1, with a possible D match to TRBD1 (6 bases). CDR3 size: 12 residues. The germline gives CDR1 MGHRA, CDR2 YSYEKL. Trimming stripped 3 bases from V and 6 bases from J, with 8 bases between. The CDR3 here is CASSQGASEAFF. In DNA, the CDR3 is TGCGCCAGCAGCCAGGGGGCTTCTGAAGCTTTCTTT.

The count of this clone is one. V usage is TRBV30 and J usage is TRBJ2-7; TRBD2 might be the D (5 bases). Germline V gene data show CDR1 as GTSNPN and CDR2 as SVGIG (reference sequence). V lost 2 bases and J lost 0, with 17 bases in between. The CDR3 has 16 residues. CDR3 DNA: TGTGCCTGGAGTCGAGGGTGGGGTAAACCCTCCTACGAGCAGTACTTC. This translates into CAWSRGWGKPSYEQYF.

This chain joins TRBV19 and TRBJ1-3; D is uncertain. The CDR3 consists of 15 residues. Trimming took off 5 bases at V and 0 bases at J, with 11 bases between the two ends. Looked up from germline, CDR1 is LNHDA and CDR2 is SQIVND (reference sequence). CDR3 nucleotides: TGTGCCAGTAGTTTTCGCAGGTCCTCTGGAAACACCATATATTTT. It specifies CASSFRRSSGNTIYF.

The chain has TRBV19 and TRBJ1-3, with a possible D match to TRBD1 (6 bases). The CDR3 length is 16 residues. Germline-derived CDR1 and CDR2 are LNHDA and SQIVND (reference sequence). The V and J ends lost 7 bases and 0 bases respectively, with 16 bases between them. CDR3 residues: CASTLTGGVSGNTIYF. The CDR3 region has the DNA TGTGCCAGTACCCTGACAGGTGGGGTCTCTGGAAACACCATATATTTT. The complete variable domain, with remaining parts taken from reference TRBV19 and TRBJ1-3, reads DGGITQSPKYLFRKEGQNVTLSCEQNLNHDAMYWYRQDPGQGLRLIYYSQIVNDFQKGDIAEGYSVSREKKESFPLTVTSAQKNPTAFYLCASTLTGGVSGNTIYFGEGSWLTVV.

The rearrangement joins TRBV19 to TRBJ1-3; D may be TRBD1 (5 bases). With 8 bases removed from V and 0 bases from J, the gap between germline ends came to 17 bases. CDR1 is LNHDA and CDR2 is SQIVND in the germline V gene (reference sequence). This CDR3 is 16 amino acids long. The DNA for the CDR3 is TGTGCCAGTGGGGGTGTTCGGAGCGCCTCTGGAAACACCATATATTTT. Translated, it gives CASGGVRSASGNTIYF. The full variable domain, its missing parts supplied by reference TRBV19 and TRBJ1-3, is DGGITQSPKYLFRKEGQNVTLSCEQNLNHDAMYWYRQDPGQGLRLIYYSQIVNDFQKGDIAEGYSVSREKKESFPLTVTSAQKNPTAFYLCASGGVRSASGNTIYFGEGSWLTVV.

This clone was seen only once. The CDR3 region is CANQPQHF. The CDR3 nucleotides are TGTGCTAATCAGCCCCAGCATTTT. The genes are TRBV7-7 and TRBJ1-5; D gene unclear. Germline CDR1 and CDR2: SSHAT and FNYEAQ (reference sequence). The CDR3 runs to 8 residues.

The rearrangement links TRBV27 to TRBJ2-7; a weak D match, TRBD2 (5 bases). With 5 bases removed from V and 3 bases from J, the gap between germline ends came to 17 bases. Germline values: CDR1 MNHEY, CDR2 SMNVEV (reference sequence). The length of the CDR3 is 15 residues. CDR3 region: CASSITRFGLYEQYF. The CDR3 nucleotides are TGTGCCAGCAGTATAACCCGGTTCGGACTCTACGAGCAGTACTTC.

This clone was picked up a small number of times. The CDR3 is CASAPRASEAFF. The CDR3 nucleotides read TGTGCCAGCGCACCAAGAGCCTCCGAAGCTTTCTTT. J is TRBJ1-1 and V is TRBV11-2; D call uncertain. Germline values: CDR1 SGHAT, CDR2 FQNNGV. The CDR3 runs 12 residues. The germline V and J ends were trimmed by 8 bases and 8 bases, with 15 bases remaining between them.